What follows are 28 T cell receptor beta chains derived from one specimen sequenced in a study of CD8+ T cells in alopecia areata. Following RNA extraction, reverse transcription yielded cDNA that acted as the sequencing template. This table comes from immunoSEQ multiplex PCR, and its TCRdb copy is limited to in-frame clones, with some not included. The sample shows 170,000 or so clones, around 63% of them seen only once. The starting material was CD4+ T cells sorted from blood, obtained at week 0. Receptor source: a human donor with alopecia areata.

The chain employs TRBV30 and TRBJ1-1; D not certain. Germline assignment: CDR1 GTSNPN and CDR2 SVGIG (reference sequence). V dropped 2 bases and J dropped 11 bases, with 15 bases sitting between them. This CDR3 region has 12 residues. The CDR3 nucleotides are TGTGCCTGGAGTACCGACACGGGGAATGCTTTCTTT. Protein product: CAWSTDTGNAFF.

V gene TRBV7-9 combines with J gene TRBJ1-1; D is ambiguous. The CDR3 length is 13 residues. Trimming removed 1 base at V and 2 bases at J, with 5 bases between. The germline V gene has CDR1 SEHNR and CDR2 FQNEAQ (reference sequence). The CDR3 loop is CASSLEQNTEAFF. The CDR3, as DNA: TGTGCCAGCAGCTTAGAGCAAAACACTGAAGCTTTCTTT.

The table lists this clone with a few counts. CDR3 sequence: CSVDAMNTEAFF. The CDR3 DNA reads as TGCAGCGTTGACGCAATGAACACTGAAGCTTTCTTT. V is TRBV29-1 and J is TRBJ1-1; D is ambiguous. CDR1 is SQVTM and CDR2 is ANQGSEA in the germline V gene. There are 12 residues in the CDR3. The ends were cut back, 3 bases at V and 0 bases at J, with 5 bases in the middle.

The V gene is TRBV5-1, the J gene TRBJ1-2; 8 nucleotides agree with TRBD1. V dropped 5 bases and J dropped 4; count of bases not matched to a gene: 7. The CDR3 loop spans 14 amino acids. CDR1 and CDR2 (germline): SGHRS, YFSETQ. Here the CDR3 reads CASREQGDGYGYTF. The CDR3 bases are TGCGCCAGCAGGGAACAGGGGGACGGCTATGGCTACACCTTC.

The chain joins TRBV2 to TRBJ1-2, with 9 bases matching TRBD1. Trimming took 4 bases from V and 8 from J; bases not matched to a gene: 5. The CDR3 runs 13 residues. CDR1 SNHLY and CDR2 FYNNEI come from the germline V gene. The CDR3 loop reads CASSGGQGNGYTF. The DNA of the CDR3 is TGTGCCAGCAGTGGGGGACAGGGTAACGGCTACACCTTC.

Only one count was recorded for this clone. This sequence joins TRBV2 and TRBJ2-1; no firm D call. Germline loops: CDR1 SNHLY, CDR2 FYNNEI. This CDR3 spans 13 amino acids. V lost 6 bases and J lost 5, with 11 bases in between. In DNA, the CDR3 is TGTGCCAGCAGATCGGATGAGGACAATGAGCAGTTCTTC. Translated, it gives CASRSDEDNEQFF.

This chain uses TRBV29-1 with TRBJ1-2; possibly TRBD1 for D (5 bases). This CDR3 spans 13 amino acids. V shed 6 bases and J shed 4 bases, with 15 bases lying between them. CDR1 and CDR2 from the germline V gene are SQVTM and ANQGSEA. The CDR3 loop reads CSVVVGLSYGYTF. CDR3 nucleotide sequence: TGCAGCGTAGTGGTGGGACTCAGCTATGGCTACACCTTC. Full variable domain (outside the CDR3, taken from reference TRBV29-1 and TRBJ1-2): SAVISQKPSRDICQRGTSLTIQCQVDSQVTMMFWYRQQPGQSLTLIATANQGSEATYESGFVIDKFPISRPNLTFSTLTVSNMSPEDSSIYLCSVVVGLSYGYTFGSGTRLTVV.

Here the CDR3 DNA reads TGTGCCAGCAGCCCCGGACAGGGCAAGAACACTGAAGCTTTCTTT. This translates into CASSPGQGKNTEAFF. The rearrangement joins TRBV11-2 to TRBJ1-1; 8 nucleotides line up with TRBD1. The CDR3 has 15 residues. Trimming took 5 bases from V and 1 from J; bases not matched to a gene: 6. Germline loops: CDR1 SGHAT, CDR2 FQNNGV.

The chain is built from TRBV29-1 and TRBJ2-1; 7 bases line up with TRBD1. The CDR3 contains 15 residues. Unmatched junction bases numbered 5, after V lost 3 bases and J lost 0 bases. In germline, CDR1 is SQVTM, CDR2 ANQGSEA. CDR3 coding DNA: TGCAGCGTTGAGATGACAGGGATCTCCTACAATGAGCAGTTCTTC. Amino acids: CSVEMTGISYNEQFF.

In DNA, the CDR3 is TGTGCCAGCAGACGTAGTAGCAATGAGCAGTTCTTC. Translation gives CASRRSSNEQFF. The V gene is TRBV7-2, the J gene TRBJ2-1, with D unresolved. Germline V CDR1 and CDR2: SGHTA, FQGNSA. V was clipped by 6 bases and J by 6 bases, with 9 bases between them. The CDR3 spans 12 residues.

Concerning this clone: Within the sample, other DNA sequences also encode this same CDR3. The chain carries TRBV19 and TRBJ1-1, with TRBD1 identical over 7 bases. CDR3 length equals 13 residues. Germline CDR1 LNHDA, CDR2 SQIVND (reference sequence). The V segment lost 9 bases and the J segment 1 base; nucleotides outside the gene matches: 5. The CDR3 nucleotides are TGTGCCAGCATGGGACAGCCGAACACTGAAGCTTTCTTT. Its translation: CASMGQPNTEAFF.

The V gene is TRBV30, the J gene TRBJ2-7; D may be TRBD1 or TRBD2 (7 bases each). Germline V CDR1 and CDR2: GTSNPN, SVGIG (reference sequence). The V end lost 5 bases, the J end lost 11 bases, and 16 bases lay between the germline ends. The CDR3 spans 11 residues. The CDR3 region is CAWSYQGGEYF. For the CDR3, the DNA is TGTGCCTGGTCCTACCAGGGGGGGGAGTACTTC.

This clone was detected once. This rearrangement joins TRBV4-3 to TRBJ2-4, with D uncertain. Germline-derived CDR1 and CDR2 are LGHNA and YSLEER. The ends were cut back, 0 bases at V and 1 base at J, with 13 bases in the middle. The CDR3 spans 17 residues. The CDR3 sequence is CASSQDRRATAKNIQYF. The CDR3 bases are TGCGCCAGCAGCCAAGATCGAAGGGCTACCGCCAAAAACATTCAGTACTTC.

This chain uses TRBV11-3 with TRBJ2-2; D is undetermined. V shed 6 bases and J shed 0 bases, with 8 bases lying between them. Germline V CDR1 and CDR2: SGHNT, YENEEA. The CDR3 has 14 amino acids. CDR3 sequence reads: CASRVQTNTGELFF. In DNA form, the CDR3 reads TGTGCCAGCAGGGTACAGACGAACACCGGGGAGCTGTTTTTT.

The chain joins TRBV2 to TRBJ2-6, with a weak D call TRBD2 (7 bases). Germline CDR1 SNHLY, CDR2 FYNNEI. V was cut by 5 bases and J by 2 bases, with 10 bases left in between. The CDR3 totals 15 residues. The CDR3 DNA is TGTGCCAGCAGTAAAGGGGGGGCTGGGGCCAACGTCCTGACTTTC. Translating it yields CASSKGGAGANVLTF.

In nucleotides, the CDR3 is TGTGCCACCAGCACAACAGGGGTTAACTATGGCTACACCTTC. Translating it yields CATSTTGVNYGYTF. The V and J genes are TRBV15 and TRBJ1-2; 7 nucleotides line up with TRBD1. Germline values: CDR1 LNHNV, CDR2 YYDKDF (reference sequence). The CDR3 length is 14 residues. V gave up 4 bases and J gave up 1 base; unmatched junction bases: 3.

The J gene is TRBJ1-2, the V gene TRBV7-2; D uncertain. Looked up from germline, CDR1 is SGHTA and CDR2 is FQGNSA. This CDR3 is built from 14 residues. V was clipped by 5 bases and J by 7 bases, with 17 bases between them. The CDR3 loop is CASSTYSSGFGYTF. CDR3 nucleotides: TGTGCCAGCAGCACTTACAGTAGCGGATTTGGCTACACCTTC.

The chain recombines TRBV9 with TRBJ2-4, with D possibly being TRBD1 (6 bases). Trimming removed 3 bases from V and 0 bases from J, with 13 bases in between. CDR1 and CDR2 (germline): SGDLS, YYNGEE. The CDR3 is 16 residues long. The CDR3 is CASSATGQIAKNIQYF. CDR3 DNA sequence: TGTGCCAGCAGCGCTACAGGGCAGATAGCCAAAAACATTCAGTACTTC.

V gene TRBV14 combines with J gene TRBJ1-4; 9 bases agree with TRBD1. The length of the CDR3 is 14 residues. Germline-derived CDR1 and CDR2 are SGHDN and FVKESK. Trimming at V came to 4 bases and at J to 8 bases, leaving 5 bases not matched to a gene. In nucleotides, the CDR3 is TGTGCCAGCAGCCTCCGACAGGGGGACGAAAAACTGTTTTTT. Its protein product is CASSLRQGDEKLFF.

The V gene is TRBV6-5, the J gene TRBJ2-3; no reliable D call. Trimming removed 0 bases at V and 2 bases at J, with 9 bases between. Germline V CDR1 and CDR2: MNHEY, SVGAGI. The CDR3 runs 15 residues. The CDR3 DNA follows: TGTGCCAGCAGTTACTCGGGCGAGTACACAGATACGCAGTATTTT. It is translated as CASSYSGEYTDTQYF.

Comment on this clone: Different DNA sequences within this sample yield the same CDR3. V gene TRBV29-1 combines with J gene TRBJ2-7; D might be TRBD1 or TRBD2, each matching 5 bases. V was cut by 2 bases and J by 2 bases, with 7 bases left in between. This CDR3 is 12 amino acids long. The germline CDR1 and CDR2 sequences are SQVTM and ANQGSEA. CDR3 sequence: CSVEQGPYEQYF. The CDR3 nucleotides read TGCAGCGTTGAACAGGGACCCTACGAGCAGTACTTC.

This chain links TRBV2 with TRBJ1-2; D is possibly TRBD1 (6 bases). Germline-derived CDR1 and CDR2 are SNHLY and FYNNEI. The CDR3 sequence is 13 residues long. Trimming cost V 2 bases and J 7 bases, with 11 bases left between them. The CDR3 loop reads CASSELQGGGYTF. CDR3 nucleotide sequence: TGTGCCAGCAGTGAACTACAGGGTGGTGGCTACACCTTC.

The chain links TRBV29-1 to TRBJ1-1; D remains unclear. The V gene lost 7 bases and the J gene lost 1 base, with 10 bases spanning the gap. Germline CDR1 and CDR2: SQVTM and ANQGSEA. This CDR3 is built from 12 residues. CDR3 nucleotide sequence: TGCAGCGGAACTAGACCGAACACTGAAGCTTTCTTT. It codes for CSGTRPNTEAFF.

Comment on this clone: The same CDR3 can be traced to other DNA sequences in this sample. The rearrangement uses TRBV2 and TRBJ2-7; no reliable D call. CDR1 is SNHLY and CDR2 is FYNNEI in the germline V gene. The CDR3 covers 12 residues. V was cut by 4 bases and J by 0 bases, with 4 bases left in between. The CDR3 spells CASSVLSYEQYF. The DNA for the CDR3 is TGTGCCAGCAGTGTACTCTCCTACGAGCAGTACTTC.

This clone was detected only a few times. Other DNA sequences in this sample translate to the same CDR3. This sequence joins TRBV29-1 and TRBJ2-7; D unresolved. The CDR3 loop spans 11 amino acids. Germline V lookup: CDR1 SQVTM, CDR2 ANQGSEA. Trimming removed 4 bases at V and 3 bases at J, with 7 bases between. As DNA, the CDR3 is TGCAGCGTTGGAGAGAGCTACGAGCAGTACTTC. Translation: CSVGESYEQYF.

The rearrangement links TRBV2 to TRBJ1-6; perhaps TRBD1 as D (5 bases). V dropped 6 bases and J dropped 14 bases, with 17 bases sitting between them. The CDR3 totals 13 residues. Germline V gene sequence: CDR1 SNHLY, CDR2 FYNNEI. The CDR3 loop is CASSPGTAVTLHF. CDR3 in DNA: TGTGCCAGCAGCCCTGGGACGGCGGTGACCCTCCACTTT. Looking up the rest from reference TRBV2 and TRBJ1-6 gives the full variable domain: EPEVTQTPSHQVTQMGQEVILRCVPISNHLYFYWYRQILGQKVEFLVSFYNNEISEKSEIFDDQFSVERPDGSNFTLKIRSTKLEDSAMYFCASSPGTAVTLHFGNGTRLTVT.

CDR3 sequence reads: CSVVGRHHLRGTEAFF. The CDR3 DNA reads TGCAGCGTTGTGGGCAGGCATCATTTAAGAGGGACTGAAGCTTTCTTT. The chain carries TRBV29-1 and TRBJ1-1; D is uncertain. This CDR3 is built from 16 residues. V lost 4 bases and J lost 5, with 23 bases in between. Germline CDR1 reads SQVTM; CDR2 reads ANQGSEA.

The CDR3 protein is CASSGDTNSPLHF. As DNA, the CDR3 is TGTGCCAGCAGCGGGGACACAAATTCACCCCTCCACTTT. The chain links TRBV2 to TRBJ1-6; the D gene is possibly TRBD1 (6 bases). The CDR3 extends over 13 amino acids. Germline V gene sequence: CDR1 SNHLY, CDR2 FYNNEI. The ends were cut back, 6 bases at V and 7 bases at J, with 10 bases in the middle.